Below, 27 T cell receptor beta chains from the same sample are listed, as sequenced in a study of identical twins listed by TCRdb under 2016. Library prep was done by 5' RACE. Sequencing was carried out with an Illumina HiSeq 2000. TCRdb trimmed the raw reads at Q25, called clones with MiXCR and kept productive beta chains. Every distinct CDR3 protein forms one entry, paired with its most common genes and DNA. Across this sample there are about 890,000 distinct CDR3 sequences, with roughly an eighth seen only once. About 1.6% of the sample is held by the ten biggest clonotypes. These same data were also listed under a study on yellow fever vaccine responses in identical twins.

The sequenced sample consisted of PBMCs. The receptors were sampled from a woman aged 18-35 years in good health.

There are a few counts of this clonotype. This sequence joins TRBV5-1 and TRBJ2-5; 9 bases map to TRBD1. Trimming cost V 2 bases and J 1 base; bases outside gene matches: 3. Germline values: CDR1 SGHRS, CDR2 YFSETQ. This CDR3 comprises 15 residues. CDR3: CASSFTGGTQETQYF. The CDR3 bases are TGCGCCAGCAGCTTCACAGGGGGCACCCAAGAGACCCAGTACTTC.

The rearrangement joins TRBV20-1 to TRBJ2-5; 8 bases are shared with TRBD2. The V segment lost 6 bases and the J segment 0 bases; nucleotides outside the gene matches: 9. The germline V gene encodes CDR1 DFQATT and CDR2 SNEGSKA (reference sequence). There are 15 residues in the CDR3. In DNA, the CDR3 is TGCAGTGCCTCGAATGAGCGGGGGAACCAAGAGACCCAGTACTTC. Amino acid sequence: CSASNERGNQETQYF.

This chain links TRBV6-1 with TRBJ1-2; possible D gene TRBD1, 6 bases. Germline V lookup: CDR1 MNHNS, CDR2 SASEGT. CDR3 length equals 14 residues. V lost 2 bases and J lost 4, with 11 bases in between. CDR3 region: CASSEQGQSYGYTF. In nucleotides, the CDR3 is TGTGCCAGCAGTGAACAAGGACAGAGCTATGGCTACACCTTC.

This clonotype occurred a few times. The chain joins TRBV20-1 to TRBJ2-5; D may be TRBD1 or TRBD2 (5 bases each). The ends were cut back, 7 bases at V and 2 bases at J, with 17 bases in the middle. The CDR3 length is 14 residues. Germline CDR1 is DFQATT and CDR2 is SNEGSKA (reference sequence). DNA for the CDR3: TGCAGTGTCACACCCGGGACCACTCAAGAGACCCAGTACTTC. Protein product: CSVTPGTTQETQYF.

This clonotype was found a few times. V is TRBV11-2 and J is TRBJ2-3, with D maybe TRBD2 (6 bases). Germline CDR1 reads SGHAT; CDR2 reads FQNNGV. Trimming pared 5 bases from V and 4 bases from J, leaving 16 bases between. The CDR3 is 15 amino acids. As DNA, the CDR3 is TGTGCCAGCAGCCGAATCGGGGGAGACTCAGATACGCAGTATTTT. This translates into CASSRIGGDSDTQYF.

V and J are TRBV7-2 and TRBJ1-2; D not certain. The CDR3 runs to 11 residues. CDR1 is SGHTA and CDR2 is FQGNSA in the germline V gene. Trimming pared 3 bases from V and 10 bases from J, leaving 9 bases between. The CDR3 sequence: CASSLLWDYTF. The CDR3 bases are TGTGCCAGCAGCTTGCTGTGGGACTACACCTTC.

CDR3 coding DNA: TGTGCCAGCAGCCAACCCGGGACAGGGGTCACCGGGGAGCTGTTTTTT. It translates to CASSQPGTGVTGELFF. The rearrangement uses TRBV3-1 and TRBJ2-2, with TRBD1 matching 10 bases. Unmatched junction bases numbered 4, after V lost 2 bases and J lost 4 bases. The germline V gene has CDR1 LGHDT and CDR2 YNNKEL (reference sequence). This CDR3 region has 16 residues.

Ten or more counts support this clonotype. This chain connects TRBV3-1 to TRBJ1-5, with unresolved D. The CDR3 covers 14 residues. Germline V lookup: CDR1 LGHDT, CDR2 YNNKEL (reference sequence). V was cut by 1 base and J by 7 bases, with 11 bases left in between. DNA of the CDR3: TGTGCCAGCAGCCAAGGCAGAGGCGGGCAGCCCCAGCATTTT. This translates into CASSQGRGGQPQHF.

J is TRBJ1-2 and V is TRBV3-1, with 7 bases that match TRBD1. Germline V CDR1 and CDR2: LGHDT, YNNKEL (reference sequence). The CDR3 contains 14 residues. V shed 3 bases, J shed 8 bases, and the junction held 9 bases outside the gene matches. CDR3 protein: CASSHRQGNDGYTF. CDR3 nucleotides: TGTGCCAGCAGCCACCGACAGGGCAATGACGGCTACACCTTC.

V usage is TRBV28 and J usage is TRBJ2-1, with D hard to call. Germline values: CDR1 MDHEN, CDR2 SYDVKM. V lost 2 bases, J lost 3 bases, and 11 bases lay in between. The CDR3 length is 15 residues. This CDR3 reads CASSLTRLGYNEQFF. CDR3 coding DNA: TGTGCCAGCAGTTTAACCCGGCTGGGCTACAATGAGCAGTTCTTC.

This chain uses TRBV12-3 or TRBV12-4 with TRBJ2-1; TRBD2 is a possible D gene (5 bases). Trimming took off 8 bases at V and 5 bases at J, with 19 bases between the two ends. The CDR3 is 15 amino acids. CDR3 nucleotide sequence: TGTGCCAGCGGGCGGTGGGCGGGCGTAAACAATGAGCAGTTCTTC. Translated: CASGRWAGVNNEQFF.

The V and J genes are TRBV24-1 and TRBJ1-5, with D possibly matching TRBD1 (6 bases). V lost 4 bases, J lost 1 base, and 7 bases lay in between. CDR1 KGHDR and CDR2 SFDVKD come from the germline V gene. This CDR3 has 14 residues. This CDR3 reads CATSEDRSNQPQHF. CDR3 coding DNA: TGTGCCACCAGTGAAGACAGGAGCAATCAGCCCCAGCATTTT.

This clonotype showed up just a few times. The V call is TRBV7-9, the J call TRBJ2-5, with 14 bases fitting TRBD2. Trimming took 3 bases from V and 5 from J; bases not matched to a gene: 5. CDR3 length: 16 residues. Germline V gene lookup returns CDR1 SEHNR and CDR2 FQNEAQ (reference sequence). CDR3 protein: CASSLGTSGGRETQYF. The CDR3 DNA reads TGTGCCAGCAGCTTGGGGACTAGCGGGGGCCGGGAGACCCAGTACTTC.

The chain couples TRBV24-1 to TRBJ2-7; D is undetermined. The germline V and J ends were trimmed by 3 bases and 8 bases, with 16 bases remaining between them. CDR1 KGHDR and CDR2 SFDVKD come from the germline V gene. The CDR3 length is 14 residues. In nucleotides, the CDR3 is TGTGCCACCAGTGATGATAGGATTCGGGCTAAGCAGTACTTC. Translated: CATSDDRIRAKQYF.

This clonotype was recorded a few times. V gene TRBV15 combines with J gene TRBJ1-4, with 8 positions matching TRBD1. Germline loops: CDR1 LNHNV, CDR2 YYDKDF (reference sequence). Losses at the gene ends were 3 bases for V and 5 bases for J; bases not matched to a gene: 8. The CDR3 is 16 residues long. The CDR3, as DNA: TGTGCCACCAGCAGTGCTGACAGGGGAGGGAATGAAAAACTGTTTTTT. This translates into CATSSADRGGNEKLFF. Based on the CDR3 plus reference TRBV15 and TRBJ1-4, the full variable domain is DAMVIQNPRYQVTQFGKPVTLSCSQTLNHNVMYWYQQKSSQAPKLLFHYYDKDFNNEADTPDNFQSRRPNTSFCFLDIRSPGLGDTAMYLCATSSADRGGNEKLFFGSGTQLSVL.

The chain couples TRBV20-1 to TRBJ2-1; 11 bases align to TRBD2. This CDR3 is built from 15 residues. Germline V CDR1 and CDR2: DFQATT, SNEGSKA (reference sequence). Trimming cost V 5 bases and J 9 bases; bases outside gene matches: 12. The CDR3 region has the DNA TGCAGTGCTGCTAAACTAGCGGGAGCCCCTAGTGAGCAGTTCTTC. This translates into CSAAKLAGAPSEQFF.

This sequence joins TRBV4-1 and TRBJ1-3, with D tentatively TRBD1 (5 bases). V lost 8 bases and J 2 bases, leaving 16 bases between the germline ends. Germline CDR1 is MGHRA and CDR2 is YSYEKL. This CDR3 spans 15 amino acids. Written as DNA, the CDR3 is TGCGCCAGCGCAGGGCAGGGTATCACTGGAAACACCATATATTTT. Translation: CASAGQGITGNTIYF.

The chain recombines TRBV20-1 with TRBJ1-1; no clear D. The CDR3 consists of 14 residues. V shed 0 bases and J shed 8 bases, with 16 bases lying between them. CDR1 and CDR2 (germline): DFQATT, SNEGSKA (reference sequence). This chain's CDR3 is CSAREAGKGPEAFF. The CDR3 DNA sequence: TGCAGTGCTAGAGAAGCGGGGAAGGGTCCCGAAGCTTTCTTT.

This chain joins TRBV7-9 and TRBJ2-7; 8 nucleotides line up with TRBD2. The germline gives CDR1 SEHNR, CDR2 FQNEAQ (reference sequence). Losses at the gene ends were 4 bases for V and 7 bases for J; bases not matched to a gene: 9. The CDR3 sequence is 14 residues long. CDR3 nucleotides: TGTGCCAGCAGCTCTGGGACTAGTTCTTGGGAGCAGTACTTC. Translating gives CASSSGTSSWEQYF.

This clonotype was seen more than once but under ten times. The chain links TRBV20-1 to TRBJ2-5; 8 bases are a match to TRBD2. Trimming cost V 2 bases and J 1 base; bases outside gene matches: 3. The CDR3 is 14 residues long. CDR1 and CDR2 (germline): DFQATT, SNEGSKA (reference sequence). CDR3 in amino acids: CSARRRGAQETQYF. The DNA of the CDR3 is TGCAGTGCTAGAAGGCGGGGGGCCCAAGAGACCCAGTACTTC.

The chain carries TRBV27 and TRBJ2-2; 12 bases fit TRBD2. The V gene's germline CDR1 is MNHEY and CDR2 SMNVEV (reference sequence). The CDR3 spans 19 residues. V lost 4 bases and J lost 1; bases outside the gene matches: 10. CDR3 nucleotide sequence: TGTGCCAGCAGTTGGTCTAGCGGGAGGGCCATTAGGAACACCGGGGAGCTGTTTTTT. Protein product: CASSWSSGRAIRNTGELFF.

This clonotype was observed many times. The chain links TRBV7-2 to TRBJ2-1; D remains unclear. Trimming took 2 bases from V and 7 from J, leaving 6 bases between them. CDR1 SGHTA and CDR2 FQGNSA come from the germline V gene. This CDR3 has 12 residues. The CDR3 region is CASSLRWNEQFF. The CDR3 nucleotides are TGTGCCAGCAGCTTAAGGTGGAATGAGCAGTTCTTC.

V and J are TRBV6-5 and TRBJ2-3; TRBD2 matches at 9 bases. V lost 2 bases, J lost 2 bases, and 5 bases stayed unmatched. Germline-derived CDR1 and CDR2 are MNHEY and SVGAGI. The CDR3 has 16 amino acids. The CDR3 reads CASSYSSGSFTDTQYF. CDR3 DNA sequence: TGTGCCAGCAGTTACAGTAGCGGGAGTTTCACAGATACGCAGTATTTT.

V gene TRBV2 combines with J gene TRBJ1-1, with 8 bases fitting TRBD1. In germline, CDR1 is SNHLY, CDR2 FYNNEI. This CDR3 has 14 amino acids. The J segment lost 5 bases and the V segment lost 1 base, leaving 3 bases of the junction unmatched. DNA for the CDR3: TGTGCCAGCAGTGAAGACAGGGGGTATACTGAAGCTTTCTTT. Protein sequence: CASSEDRGYTEAFF.

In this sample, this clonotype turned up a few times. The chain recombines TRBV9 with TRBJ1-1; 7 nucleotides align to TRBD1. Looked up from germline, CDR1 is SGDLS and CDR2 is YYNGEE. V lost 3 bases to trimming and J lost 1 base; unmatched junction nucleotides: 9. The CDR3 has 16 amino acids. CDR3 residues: CASSGGQFLENTEAFF. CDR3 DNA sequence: TGTGCCAGCAGCGGGGGACAGTTTTTAGAGAACACTGAAGCTTTCTTT.

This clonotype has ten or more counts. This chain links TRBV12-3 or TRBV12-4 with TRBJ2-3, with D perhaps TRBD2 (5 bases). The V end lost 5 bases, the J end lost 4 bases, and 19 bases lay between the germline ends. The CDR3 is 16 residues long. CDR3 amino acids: CASSPLVGVVADTQYF. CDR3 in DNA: TGTGCCAGCAGTCCTCTGGTGGGAGTGGTAGCAGATACGCAGTATTTT.

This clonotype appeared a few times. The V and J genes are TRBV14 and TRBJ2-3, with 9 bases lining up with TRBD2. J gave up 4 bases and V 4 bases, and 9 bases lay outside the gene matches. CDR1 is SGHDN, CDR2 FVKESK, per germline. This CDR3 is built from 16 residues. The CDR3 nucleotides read TGTGCCAGCAGCCCCCTAGCGGGACGATTGGCAGATACGCAGTATTTT. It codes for CASSPLAGRLADTQYF.